The 23 T cell receptor beta chains below come from one sample, sequenced in a study of long-term antiretroviral therapy in people with HIV. The assay, immunoSEQ v3.0, was run at survey level. The assay was immunoSEQ multiplex PCR, and TCRdb's table has in-frame clones only and misses some. The sample consists of 48,000 or so clones, around 80% of them appearing once. The source material was unsorted PBMCs, sampled 0.8 years after starting antiretroviral therapy. Receptors were obtained from a woman between 18 and 29 years old with HIV.

The CDR3 reads CASRLACGRYTEAFF. The CDR3 DNA follows: TGTGCAAGTCGCTTAGCGTGTGGCAGGTACACTGAAGCTTTCTTT. The V gene is TRBV12-2, the J gene TRBJ1-1; the table's D call, TRBD1, was not checked against the DNA. TRBV12-2 is assigned pseudogene status. This CDR3 is 15 amino acids long.

This clone has only a few counts. The gene calls are TRBV5-1 and TRBJ1-5; 7 positions agree with TRBD1. This CDR3 contains 15 residues. V gave up 4 bases and J gave up 7 bases; unmatched junction bases: 11. Per the germline V gene, CDR1 is SGHRS and CDR2 is YFSETQ. CDR3 protein: CASSPNSGGKQPQHF. CDR3 DNA sequence: TGCGCCAGCAGCCCAAATTCAGGGGGTAAACAGCCCCAGCATTTT.

This chain connects TRBV9 to TRBJ2-1; 7 nucleotides agree with TRBD2. The length of the CDR3 is 15 residues. V was clipped by 4 bases and J by 0 bases; unmatched bases: 4. Looked up from germline, CDR1 is SGDLS and CDR2 is YYNGEE. CDR3 sequence (DNA): TGTGCCAGCAGCAGCGGGGTCAGCTCCTACAATGAGCAGTTCTTC. It specifies CASSSGVSSYNEQFF. Looking up the rest from reference TRBV9 and TRBJ2-1 gives the full variable domain: DSGVTQTPKHLITATGQRVTLRCSPRSGDLSVYWYQQSLDQGLQFLIQYYNGEERAKGNILERFSAQQFPDLHSELNLSSLELGDSALYFCASSSGVSSYNEQFFGPGTRLTVL.

This rearrangement joins TRBV7-2 to TRBJ2-7; 11 nucleotides align to TRBD2. Germline V gives CDR1 SGHTA, CDR2 FQGNSA. V lost 2 bases to trimming and J lost 3 bases; unmatched junction nucleotides: 0. The CDR3 is 14 amino acids. This CDR3 reads CASSLTSGSYEQYF. Written as DNA, the CDR3 is TGTGCCAGCAGCTTAACTAGCGGGAGCTACGAGCAGTACTTC.

The chain recombines TRBV19 with TRBJ2-1, with 9 bases aligning to TRBD1. V shed 3 bases, J shed 8 bases, and the junction held 2 bases outside the gene matches. In germline, CDR1 is LNHDA, CDR2 SQIVND (reference sequence). This CDR3 has 13 residues. The CDR3: CASSIGQGHEQFF. The CDR3 nucleotides are TGTGCCAGTAGTATTGGACAGGGGCATGAGCAGTTCTTC.

This chain uses TRBV11-2 with TRBJ1-1, with D uncertain. CDR3 length: 14 amino acids. Germline V gene sequence: CDR1 SGHAT, CDR2 FQNNGV. Trimming took 3 bases from V and 1 from J, leaving 9 bases between them. This CDR3 is CASSFTQKNTEAFF. Here the CDR3 DNA reads TGTGCCAGCAGCTTCACACAGAAGAACACTGAAGCTTTCTTT. Using reference TRBV11-2 and TRBJ1-1 for the parts outside the CDR3, the full variable domain is EAGVAQSPRYKIIEKRQSVAFWCNPISGHATLYWYQQILGQGPKLLIQFQNNGVVDDSQLPKDRFSAERLKGVDSTLKIQPAKLEDSAVYLCASSFTQKNTEAFFGQGTRLTVV.

In DNA form, the CDR3 reads TGTGCCAGCAGCTTAGTTGGAACAGGGGAAAATGAGCAGTTCTTC. It is translated as CASSLVGTGENEQFF. The chain couples TRBV7-6 to TRBJ2-1; 7 nucleotides agree with TRBD1. V lost 1 base, J lost 7 bases, and 7 bases stayed unmatched. This CDR3 contains 15 residues. Germline V lookup: CDR1 SGHVS, CDR2 FNYEAQ.

This clone came up a few times. The rearrangement links TRBV19 to TRBJ1-3; no definite D call. The CDR3 length is 14 residues. Germline V CDR1 and CDR2: LNHDA, SQIVND (reference sequence). V dropped 2 bases and J dropped 2 bases, with 7 bases sitting between them. CDR3 DNA sequence: TGTGCCAGTAGTATATCAGAGACTGGAAACACCATATATTTT. It yields the protein CASSISETGNTIYF.

The CDR3 nucleotides read TGTGCCAGCAGTTACTGGACAGGGGGAACAGAGACCCAGTACTTC. This codes for CASSYWTGGTETQYF. The J gene is TRBJ2-5, the V gene TRBV6-5; TRBD1 aligns across 10 bases. The germline V gene encodes CDR1 MNHEY and CDR2 SVGAGI. The CDR3 consists of 15 residues. Trimming at V came to 1 base and at J to 4 bases, leaving 3 bases not matched to a gene.

The genes are TRBV5-4 and TRBJ2-3, with 9 bases that match TRBD2. Per the germline V gene, CDR1 is SGHNT and CDR2 is YYREEE (reference sequence). This CDR3 has 18 residues. V lost 0 bases, J lost 5 bases, and 13 bases stayed unmatched. The CDR3 spells CASSLGGAGGPVRDTQYF. The CDR3 DNA is TGTGCCAGCAGCTTGGGAGGGGCGGGAGGGCCAGTACGAGATACGCAGTATTTT.

V and J are TRBV10-3 and TRBJ2-5; possibly TRBD1 for D (6 bases). This CDR3 has 14 residues. Trimming took 3 bases from V and 2 from J, leaving 10 bases between them. The V gene's germline CDR1 is ENHRY and CDR2 SYGVKD. CDR3 in amino acids: CAISDQGQQETQYF. The CDR3 bases are TGTGCCATCAGTGATCAAGGACAGCAAGAGACCCAGTACTTC.

V is TRBV6-5 and J is TRBJ2-3; D might be TRBD2 (5 bases). From germline, CDR1 is MNHEY and CDR2 SVGAGI. V shed 6 bases and J shed 2 bases, with 6 bases lying between them. There are 12 residues in the CDR3. CDR3 protein: CASRADTDTQYF. The CDR3 region has the DNA TGTGCCAGCAGAGCGGACACAGATACGCAGTATTTT.

J is TRBJ1-1 and V is TRBV4-1, with no clear D. The germline CDR1 and CDR2 sequences are MGHRA and YSYEKL. The germline V and J ends were trimmed by 0 bases and 0 bases, with 14 bases remaining between them. The CDR3 is 17 residues long. CDR3 nucleotides: TGCGCCAGCAGCCAAGATGGTGTGGAGATCATGAACACTGAAGCTTTCTTT. Translated, it gives CASSQDGVEIMNTEAFF.

The chain links TRBV6-6 to TRBJ1-1; TRBD1 is a possible D gene (5 bases). V was clipped by 11 bases and J by 5 bases, with 18 bases between them. CDR1 and CDR2 from the germline V gene are MNHNY and SVGAGI (reference sequence). The length of the CDR3 is 13 residues. The CDR3 here is CALHGGGWTEAFF. As DNA, the CDR3 is TGTGCCCTCCACGGGGGGGGTTGGACTGAAGCTTTCTTT.

CDR3 region: CASSGLAESSYNEQFF. DNA for the CDR3: TGTGCCAGCAGCGGGTTAGCGGAGAGCTCCTACAATGAGCAGTTCTTC. The rearrangement joins TRBV5-6 to TRBJ2-1; tentative D call: TRBD2 (6 bases). This CDR3 contains 16 residues. In germline, CDR1 is SGHDT, CDR2 YYEEEE. V was trimmed by 4 bases and J by 0 bases, leaving 14 bases between them.

The rearrangement links TRBV7-3 to TRBJ2-1, with 14 nucleotides matching TRBD2. The germline gives CDR1 SGHTA, CDR2 FQGTGA. This CDR3 is built from 17 residues. J was trimmed by 7 bases and V by 2 bases; bases with no gene match: 7. CDR3 nucleotide sequence: TGTGCCAGCAGCTTATCCCTCGGGACTAGCGGGAGTAATGAGCAGTTCTTC. Amino acids: CASSLSLGTSGSNEQFF.

The chain combines TRBV11-2 with TRBJ2-7; possibly TRBD1 or TRBD2 for D (5 bases each). In germline, CDR1 is SGHAT, CDR2 FQNNGV. The CDR3 contains 19 residues. V dropped 5 bases and J dropped 2 bases, with 28 bases sitting between them. In DNA, the CDR3 is TGTGCCAGCAGCATTCAACTGAAGGGACGGGAATTTGTCACCTACGAGCAGTACTTC. Amino acids: CASSIQLKGREFVTYEQYF.

The chain links TRBV19 to TRBJ2-2; D uncertain. Trimming stripped 4 bases from V and 6 bases from J, with 3 bases between. From germline, CDR1 is LNHDA and CDR2 SQIVND (reference sequence). The CDR3 has 11 residues. CDR3 DNA sequence: TGTGCCAGTAGTAGGGCCGGGGAGCTGTTTTTT. Translation: CASSRAGELFF.

The rearrangement uses TRBV27 and TRBJ2-3; 13 bases fit TRBD2. Germline values: CDR1 MNHEY, CDR2 SMNVEV (reference sequence). This CDR3 comprises 17 residues. The V and J ends lost 3 bases and 6 bases, in that order; junction bases with no gene match: 9. The CDR3 loop is CASSFYPVTSGRDTQYF. The DNA for the CDR3 is TGTGCCAGCAGTTTTTATCCCGTGACTAGCGGGAGGGATACGCAGTATTTT.

This clone was counted a few times. The rearrangement uses TRBV19 and TRBJ2-7, with a weak D call TRBD2 (5 bases). CDR3 size: 14 residues. V lost 6 bases, J lost 4 bases, and 16 bases lay in between. Germline V lookup: CDR1 LNHDA, CDR2 SQIVND (reference sequence). CDR3 coding DNA: TGTGCCAGTAGGGCCAGCGCCGGCGGGTACGAGCAGTACTTC. As protein: CASRASAGGYEQYF. Filled out from reference TRBV19 and TRBJ2-7, the complete variable domain reads DGGITQSPKYLFRKEGQNVTLSCEQNLNHDAMYWYRQDPGQGLRLIYYSQIVNDFQKGDIAEGYSVSREKKESFPLTVTSAQKNPTAFYLCASRASAGGYEQYFGPGTRLTVT.

This clone was detected only once. This chain joins TRBV7-3 and TRBJ2-2; no clear D. The CDR3 is made up of 14 amino acids. The V gene lost 2 bases and the J gene lost 6 bases, with 10 bases spanning the gap. Germline assignment: CDR1 SGHTA and CDR2 FQGTGA. The CDR3 sequence is CASSLGERPGELFF. CDR3 nucleotide sequence: TGTGCCAGCAGCTTAGGCGAGCGACCCGGGGAGCTGTTTTTT.

The CDR3 sequence: CASSSPGRGTQYF. DNA for the CDR3: TGTGCCAGCAGCTCCCCCGGGAGGGGGACCCAGTACTTC. This chain uses TRBV7-9 with TRBJ2-5; TRBD2 agrees at 8 bases. The V gene's germline CDR1 is SEHNR and CDR2 FQNEAQ (reference sequence). The CDR3 runs to 13 residues. With V trimmed by 4 bases and J by 7 bases, 5 bases remained unmatched.

The chain joins TRBV5-6 to TRBJ2-7; TRBD1 matches 8 bases. Germline CDR1 and CDR2: SGHDT and YYEEEE. This CDR3 comprises 15 residues. With 4 bases clipped from V and 4 bases from J, the junction kept 10 bases outside the gene matches. The CDR3 DNA reads TGTGCCAGCAGCCTAGTCCGGGACAGGACATACGAGCAGTACTTC. This translates into CASSLVRDRTYEQYF.